The T cell receptor beta chain under discussion was sequenced for a study of cytomegalovirus exposure and HLA in healthy donors. Study results and limitations: About 87% or about 30% of the time was how often most TCR beta V segments were productive, according to an earlier analysis. In a later analysis, at a false discovery rate of 0.05, some 17,000 TCR beta sequences were associated with HLA alleles.

V was trimmed by 4 bases and J by 1 base, leaving 16 bases between them. The CDR3 extends over 16 amino acids. CDR1 SGHAT and CDR2 FQNNGV come from the germline V gene. The PCR used 60 Vbeta and 13 Jbeta primers. Libraries were prepared by immunoSEQ multiplex PCR; TCRdb keeps only in-frame clonotypes and omits some of them. This table holds around 170,000 clones, more than 75% found once. This clone appeared a single time. The antigen remains unidentified. The sequencing input was PBMCs. The chain joins TRBV11-2 to TRBJ1-1, with D unclear. The receptor's source is a woman aged 50 to 60 in good health and CMV-seropositive. CDR3 coding DNA: TGTGCCAGCAGCTCCTACCCCCTCGATTCGAACACTGAAGCTTTCTTT. It translates to CASSSYPLDSNTEAFF.